These 20 T cell receptor beta chains were all obtained from the same sample, sequenced in a study of T cell responses to AZD1222 COVID-19 vaccine. Here immunoSEQ multiplex PCR was the method, and the copy in TCRdb shows in-frame clones only, minus some. The sample carries some 140,000 clones, about 86% recorded once. The input for sequencing was peripheral blood, taken on day 0 of MenACWY control vaccination. The receptors were gathered from an adult in good health.

The rearrangement links TRBV24-1 to TRBJ2-5; D unclear. Per the germline V gene, CDR1 is KGHDR and CDR2 is SFDVKD. V was cut by 3 bases and J by 4 bases, with 5 bases left in between. CDR3 length: 12 residues. The DNA for the CDR3 is TGTGCCACCAGTGATGGGATAGAGACCCAGTACTTC. The encoded protein is CATSDGIETQYF.

DNA of the CDR3: TGTGCCAGCAGTGGGGACGGCGCCAGTGAGCAGTTCTTC. Residues: CASSGDGASEQFF. This chain connects TRBV2 to TRBJ2-1; TRBD1 or TRBD2 may be the D gene (5 bases each). This CDR3 has 13 amino acids. V shed 4 bases and J shed 9 bases, with 13 bases lying between them. Germline CDR1 and CDR2: SNHLY and FYNNEI. Looking up the rest from reference TRBV2 and TRBJ2-1 gives the full variable domain: EPEVTQTPSHQVTQMGQEVILRCVPISNHLYFYWYRQILGQKVEFLVSFYNNEISEKSEIFDDQFSVERPDGSNFTLKIRSTKLEDSAMYFCASSGDGASEQFFGPGTRLTVL.

The chain joins TRBV6-1 to TRBJ2-5; possible D gene TRBD1, 5 bases. Trimming took 2 bases from V and 8 from J, leaving 15 bases between them. The CDR3 totals 14 residues. Germline values: CDR1 MNHNS, CDR2 SASEGT. Written as DNA, the CDR3 is TGTGCCAGCAGTGAAACGATTAGGGGCTCTACCCAGTACTTC. Its protein is CASSETIRGSTQYF.

The DNA for the CDR3 is TGTGCCAGCAGCTACGGACTAGCGGCCTACGAGCAGTACGTC. It translates to CASSYGLAAYEQYV. The J gene is TRBJ2-7, the V gene TRBV3-1 (or the pseudogene TRBV3-2), with 10 bases identical to TRBD2. There are 14 residues in the CDR3. Trimming removed 5 bases from V and 2 bases from J; junction bases left unmatched: 3. CDR1 is LGHDT, CDR2 YNNKEL, per germline (reference sequence).

This sequence joins TRBV7-2 and TRBJ1-5, with 11 positions matching TRBD1. V lost 5 bases, J lost 6 bases, and 3 bases stayed unmatched. Germline V lookup: CDR1 SGHTA, CDR2 FQGNSA. This CDR3 has 14 amino acids. The CDR3 nucleotides are TGTGCCAGCAGCCCGGGGACAGGGGGTCAGCCCCAGCATTTT. Its protein product is CASSPGTGGQPQHF.

This chain links TRBV4-3 with TRBJ2-3, with 8 positions matching TRBD2. The CDR3 covers 17 residues. The junction had 10 bases not matched to a gene; V was cut back by 0 bases and J by 5 bases. Germline CDR1 and CDR2: LGHNA and YSLEER. The CDR3 DNA reads as TGCGCCAGCAGCCAAGATAGACGGGGACTAGGACAAGATACGCAGTATTTT. It specifies CASSQDRRGLGQDTQYF.

This chain connects TRBV6-2 or TRBV6-3 to TRBJ1-4; D perhaps matches TRBD1 (5 bases). Per the germline V gene, CDR1 is MNHEY and CDR2 is SVGEGT. The V end was cut by 2 bases, the J end by 10 bases, with 20 bases between. This CDR3 has 16 amino acids. CDR3: CASSYSLRGVERKLFF. DNA for the CDR3: TGTGCCAGCAGTTACAGCTTGAGGGGAGTAGAACGAAAACTGTTTTTT.

This chain uses TRBV2 with TRBJ2-3, with D maybe TRBD2 (6 bases). Trimming removed 6 bases at V and 4 bases at J, with 14 bases between. This CDR3 contains 14 residues. Germline CDR1 SNHLY, CDR2 FYNNEI. CDR3 sequence: CASRVQLAPDTQYF. CDR3 nucleotides: TGTGCCAGCAGGGTTCAACTAGCCCCAGATACGCAGTATTTT.

The chain couples TRBV11-2 to TRBJ2-4, with 11 bases aligning to TRBD1. The junction had 9 bases not matched to a gene; V was cut back by 6 bases and J by 8 bases. Germline lookup yields CDR1 SGHAT and CDR2 FQNNGV. CDR3 length: 15 amino acids. The CDR3 protein is CASSHNGQGAYIQYF. The CDR3 region has the DNA TGTGCCAGCAGTCATAACGGACAGGGGGCCTACATTCAGTACTTC.

The chain has TRBV9 and TRBJ1-1; D not certain. The germline gives CDR1 SGDLS, CDR2 YYNGEE. The CDR3 is 13 amino acids. Trimming shortened V by 3 bases and J by 3 bases, and 9 bases separated the two germline ends. CDR3 nucleotide sequence: TGTGCCAGCAGCGAGACCTCTGACACTGAAGCTTTCTTT. Encoded protein: CASSETSDTEAFF.

This clone was seen only once. The genes are TRBV24-1 and TRBJ2-1, with 9 bases aligning to TRBD2. The CDR3 extends over 18 amino acids. With 3 bases clipped from V and 1 base from J, the junction kept 9 bases outside the gene matches. Germline V lookup: CDR1 KGHDR, CDR2 SFDVKD. The CDR3 spells CATSDQSRRGGSYNEQFF. The CDR3 DNA reads TGTGCCACCAGTGATCAGAGTCGGCGGGGGGGATCCTACAATGAGCAGTTCTTC.

This sequence joins TRBV6-1 and TRBJ1-1, with D perhaps matching TRBD1 (6 bases). Trimming removed 6 bases from V and 4 bases from J, with 15 bases in between. Germline values: CDR1 MNHNS, CDR2 SASEGT. The CDR3 totals 14 residues. The CDR3 DNA sequence: TGTGCCAGCAGCCCACAGGGAATAGGCACTGAAGCTTTCTTT. Translation: CASSPQGIGTEAFF.

The chain links TRBV19 to TRBJ1-2; D uncertain. The CDR3 runs to 15 residues. Germline V lookup: CDR1 LNHDA, CDR2 SQIVND (reference sequence). Trimming stripped 1 base from V and 0 bases from J, with 9 bases between. The CDR3 DNA reads as TGTGCCAGTAGTATAGGTAGAAGAGCTAACTATGGCTACACCTTC. This codes for CASSIGRRANYGYTF.

The chain uses TRBV27 and TRBJ2-7; weak D call: TRBD1 (7 bases). This CDR3 has 16 amino acids. Germline assignment: CDR1 MNHEY and CDR2 SMNVEV (reference sequence). Deletions cut 4 bases from V and 1 base from J, with 17 bases between. CDR3 nucleotides: TGTGCCAGCAGTTCCCAACAGGGGCGGGGTTCCTACGAGCAGTACTTC. Translated, it gives CASSSQQGRGSYEQYF.

The chain recombines TRBV28 with TRBJ1-1, with D unresolved. Trimming removed 1 base from V and 3 bases from J, with 3 bases in between. This CDR3 has 12 residues. Per the germline V gene, CDR1 is MDHEN and CDR2 is SYDVKM. CDR3 amino acids: CASSLYDTEAFF. Here the CDR3 DNA reads TGTGCCAGCAGTTTATACGACACTGAAGCTTTCTTT.

This chain connects TRBV2 to TRBJ2-2; D gene uncertain. V lost 6 bases, J lost 9 bases, and 14 bases lay in between. Germline values: CDR1 SNHLY, CDR2 FYNNEI. The length of the CDR3 is 13 residues. The CDR3 sequence is CASRPDTGWELFF. In DNA form, the CDR3 reads TGTGCCAGCAGACCCGACACCGGGTGGGAGCTGTTTTTT.

This rearrangement joins TRBV5-1 to TRBJ1-6; D unresolved. CDR3 length: 16 residues. The ends were cut back, 2 bases at V and 0 bases at J, with 9 bases in the middle. Germline V lookup: CDR1 SGHRS, CDR2 YFSETQ. CDR3 protein: CASSFGLDSYNSPLHF. The CDR3 region has the DNA TGCGCCAGCAGCTTCGGACTGGACTCCTATAATTCACCCCTCCACTTT. Variable domain in full (rest from reference TRBV5-1 and TRBJ1-6): KAGVTQTPRYLIKTRGQQVTLSCSPISGHRSVSWYQQTPGQGLQFLFEYFSETQRNKGNFPGRFSGRQFSNSRSEMNVSTLELGDSALYLCASSFGLDSYNSPLHFGNGTRLTVT.

The chain joins TRBV11-3 to TRBJ2-7; the match to TRBD2 covers 9 bases. The germline V gene encodes CDR1 SGHNT and CDR2 YENEEA. The CDR3 contains 15 residues. Trimming cost V 5 bases and J 0 bases; bases outside gene matches: 5. The CDR3 DNA follows: TGTGCCAGCAGCCCACGTAGCGGGGGCTCCTACGAGCAGTACTTC. Its protein product is CASSPRSGGSYEQYF.

This chain joins TRBV28 and TRBJ1-2; 9 bases match TRBD1. The CDR3 covers 14 residues. Trimming at V came to 6 bases and at J to 13 bases, leaving 15 bases not matched to a gene. From germline, CDR1 is MDHEN and CDR2 SYDVKM. This CDR3 is CASSSTGTGTHRTF. The CDR3 nucleotides are TGTGCCAGCAGCTCCACCGGGACAGGGACCCACCGCACCTTC.

This chain links TRBV12-3 or TRBV12-4 with TRBJ2-5; possible D gene TRBD1, 6 bases. Trimming took 6 bases from V and 5 from J, leaving 10 bases between them. The CDR3 is made up of 12 amino acids. The DNA for the CDR3 is TGTGCCAGCAGGTCAGGGGAGGAGACCCAGTACTTC. Residues: CASRSGEETQYF.